The T cell receptor beta chain under discussion was sequenced for a study of tumor-infiltrating lymphocytes in primary liver carcinoma. Study information: Through surgical resection, the patients' primary liver carcinoma was treated.

As for this clonotype: The antigen remains undetermined. Germline and junction disagree at one end, which may indicate a read error.

CDR3 length equals 16 residues. The germline gives CDR1 LGHNA, CDR2 YSLEER. Overall study findings and caveats: Tumor region pairs outstripped tumor-adjacent and tumor-blood pairs in overlap.

Researchers generated TCR beta cDNA from about 0.5 ug of total RNA, relying on a constant-region primer. Library construction for TCR beta comprised three nested multiplex PCR rounds performed with slightly modified ARM-PCR. Running 9 to 11 cycles apiece, the first two PCR rounds relied on TRBV1-TRBV30 forward primers together with a C-beta reverse primer. One entry per CDR3 protein results from TCRdb running MiXCR on the multiplex PCR reads. The sample lists 300,000 to 350,000 distinct CDR3 sequences; less than 75% were seen once. Unsorted whole blood supplied the RNA, and germline DNA was extracted too. Patients were chronically HBV-infected and treatment-naive.

The specimen sequenced was peripheral blood. This TCR derives from a man aged 35-49 years with primary liver carcinoma and hepatitis B virus infection. The V call is TRBV4-3, the J call TRBJ2-2; the D gene is possibly TRBD2 (5 bases). The CDR3 protein is CASSQDYLPEAGELFF. The DNA for the CDR3 is TGCGCCAGCAGCCAAGATTATTTGCCGGAGGCCGGGGAACTGTTTTTT.